This TCR beta chain is from a study of TIL therapy for anti-PD-1-resistant metastatic lung cancer. Study summary: Tumors carried a median about 1.4 non-synonymous mutations per megabase.

As to this clone: Its antigen is still unknown.

CDR3 length equals 13 residues. The V and J ends lost 2 bases and 5 bases, in that order; junction bases with no gene match: 2. Germline V gene data show CDR1 as SGHAT and CDR2 as FQNNGV. The libraries were made with immunoSEQ v3. Each library reached about 2 million read pairs, or about 5-6 million at deep level. Using immunoSEQ multiplex PCR, the repertoire was profiled, and TCRdb retains in-frame clones only, with some absent. The sample consists of 50,000 to 70,000 clones, approximately 80% of them appearing once. The time point is: pre-treatment sample, taken before nivolumab and TIL therapy. General observations from the study: The cohort had more treatment-naive, never-smoker and oncogene-addicted patients than typical. After infusion, TIL clonotypes partly replaced peripheral T cells and declined over months.

This TCR was recovered from a person aged 25-85 years with non-small cell lung cancer. The V call is TRBV11-2, the J call TRBJ2-7; 8 nucleotides line up with TRBD2. Sample: blood, taken at baseline. The CDR3 reads CASSLLAGNEQYF. DNA of the CDR3: TGTGCCAGCAGCTTACTAGCGGGCAACGAGCAGTACTTC.